These 3 T cell receptor beta chains were sequenced from one sample in a study of cytomegalovirus exposure and HLA in healthy donors. Use of 60 Vbeta and 13 Jbeta primers characterized the PCR. Repertoires were generated with immunoSEQ multiplex PCR, while TCRdb's copy carries only in-frame clones and drops some. This table has under 90,000 clones, under 80% appearing once. Sample: PBMCs. The source is a man in his forties in good health and CMV-seropositive.

The rearrangement uses TRBV28 and TRBJ2-1; 12 bases map to TRBD2. The CDR3 length is 15 residues. Trimming took 6 bases from V and 10 from J; bases not matched to a gene: 10. Germline lookup yields CDR1 MDHEN and CDR2 SYDVKM. DNA for the CDR3: TGTGCCAGCAGAAGGACTAGCGGGGCCACCGGGGAGCAGTTCTTC. It translates to CASRRTSGATGEQFF.

This sequence joins TRBV4-1 and TRBJ2-7, with 9 positions matching TRBD1. This CDR3 is built from 15 residues. Per the germline V gene, CDR1 is MGHRA and CDR2 is YSYEKL. Trimming took 1 base from V and 2 from J; bases not matched to a gene: 3. In DNA form, the CDR3 reads TGCGCCAGCAGCCAAGTGGGACAGGGTCCCTACGAGCAGTACTTC. It yields the protein CASSQVGQGPYEQYF.

The V and J genes are TRBV7-8 and TRBJ2-6, with D unresolved. Germline V gene sequence: CDR1 SGHVS, CDR2 FQNEAQ. V lost 4 bases to trimming and J lost 1 base, with 5 bases between them. CDR3 length: 14 amino acids. CDR3 sequence: CASSYLSGANVLTF. In DNA, the CDR3 is TGTGCCAGCAGCTACCTATCTGGGGCCAACGTCCTGACTTTC.